These 24 T cell receptor beta chains originate from one sample sequenced in a study of T-cell reconstitution after alpha-beta-depleted transplantation in children. A TCRbeta library incorporating unique molecular identifiers was prepared. Each CDR3 protein is one row after TCRdb ran MiXCR on the PCR reads. The sample lists roughly 790,000 distinct CDR3 sequences, roughly 16% occurring once. The sequencing here drew on PBMCs, mostly from graft donor cells, taken 360 days after TCRalphabeta/CD19-depleted stem cell transplant. These receptors were obtained from a male patient aged 10 to 17 who had a stem cell transplant for acute lymphoblastic leukemia, so the T cells may come from the graft donor.

This clonotype was observed a few times. The chain employs TRBV10-1 and TRBJ1-1; TRBD1 agrees at 7 bases. Germline lookup yields CDR1 WNHNN and CDR2 SYGVQD (reference sequence). The CDR3 length is 15 residues. The junction had 10 bases not matched to a gene; V was cut back by 5 bases and J by 4 bases. Written as DNA, the CDR3 is TGCGCCAGCAGTCGCTCGAGGGGGCAAGGCACTGAAGCTTTCTTT. Protein sequence: CASSRSRGQGTEAFF.

In its sample, this clonotype was seen a few times. This CDR3 is CASSLGSVSSQETQYF. The CDR3 bases are TGCGCCAGCAGCTTGGGTTCGGTCAGCTCCCAAGAGACCCAGTACTTC. V gene TRBV5-1 combines with J gene TRBJ2-5; D unresolved. The germline V and J ends were trimmed by 0 bases and 1 base, with 13 bases remaining between them. The length of the CDR3 is 16 residues. Germline V gene lookup returns CDR1 SGHRS and CDR2 YFSETQ.

CDR3 sequence (DNA): TGTGCCAGCAGCCGCAACTGGAACACTGAAGCTTTCTTT. Its translation is CASSRNWNTEAFF. The V call is TRBV14, the J call TRBJ1-1; D gene ambiguous. The CDR3 contains 13 residues. V lost 4 bases to trimming and J lost 1 base, with 7 bases between them. CDR1 and CDR2 from the germline V gene are SGHDN and FVKESK.

The V and J genes are TRBV5-1 and TRBJ1-1; D uncertain. Trimming took off 1 base at V and 7 bases at J, with 11 bases between the two ends. The V gene's germline CDR1 is SGHRS and CDR2 YFSETQ. This CDR3 is 13 amino acids long. In DNA, the CDR3 is TGCGCCAGCAGCTTGCGGGGTTTGAGTGAAGCTTTCTTT. Amino acid sequence: CASSLRGLSEAFF. Based on the CDR3 plus reference TRBV5-1 and TRBJ1-1, the full variable domain is KAGVTQTPRYLIKTRGQQVTLSCSPISGHRSVSWYQQTPGQGLQFLFEYFSETQRNKGNFPGRFSGRQFSNSRSEMNVSTLELGDSALYLCASSLRGLSEAFFGQGTRLTVV.

There are a few counts of this clonotype. The chain joins TRBV11-2 to TRBJ2-7, with D maybe TRBD2 (5 bases). Trimming removed 1 base from V and 4 bases from J, with 17 bases in between. CDR3 length: 16 amino acids. The germline V gene has CDR1 SGHAT and CDR2 FQNNGV. This CDR3 is CASSLGGHLTLYEQYF. The CDR3 DNA reads as TGTGCCAGCAGCTTAGGAGGGCACCTGACCCTATACGAGCAGTACTTC.

The chain uses TRBV29-1 and TRBJ2-1; D might be TRBD1 (5 bases). This CDR3 contains 12 residues. With 6 bases removed from V and 5 bases from J, the gap between germline ends came to 11 bases. CDR1 and CDR2 from the germline V gene are SQVTM and ANQGSEA. The CDR3 is CSVRQTHNEQFF. CDR3 nucleotides: TGCAGCGTAAGACAGACACACAATGAGCAGTTCTTC.

The chain combines TRBV20-1 with TRBJ2-7, with 7 nucleotides matching TRBD1. CDR3 size: 13 residues. Germline V gene lookup returns CDR1 DFQATT and CDR2 SNEGSKA (reference sequence). V shed 6 bases and J 6 bases; nucleotides not matched to a gene: 11. For the CDR3, the DNA is TGCAGTGCGCTACGACAGGGAACAGGCGAGCAGTACTTC. Translating it yields CSALRQGTGEQYF.

This clonotype was observed a handful of times. The genes are TRBV20-1 and TRBJ2-1, with 9 bases matching TRBD1. Unmatched junction bases numbered 15, after V lost 7 bases and J lost 8 bases. The germline V gene has CDR1 DFQATT and CDR2 SNEGSKA (reference sequence). The CDR3 has 15 residues. The CDR3 sequence: CSVTPIGTGRDEQFF. Written as DNA, the CDR3 is TGCAGTGTTACGCCCATCGGGACAGGGAGAGATGAGCAGTTCTTC.

This clonotype showed up just a few times. This chain links TRBV5-1 with TRBJ2-7, with unresolved D. From germline, CDR1 is SGHRS and CDR2 YFSETQ. The CDR3 consists of 12 residues. Trimming shortened V by 2 bases and J by 6 bases, and 9 bases separated the two germline ends. The CDR3 nucleotides are TGCGCCAGCAGCTTACCGAATTTCGAGCAGTACTTC. It is translated as CASSLPNFEQYF. Full variable domain (rest looked up from reference TRBV5-1 and TRBJ2-7): KAGVTQTPRYLIKTRGQQVTLSCSPISGHRSVSWYQQTPGQGLQFLFEYFSETQRNKGNFPGRFSGRQFSNSRSEMNVSTLELGDSALYLCASSLPNFEQYFGPGTRLTVT.

The chain joins TRBV7-6 to TRBJ2-1, with 7 bases fitting TRBD2. Germline loops: CDR1 SGHVS, CDR2 FNYEAQ. CDR3 size: 16 residues. J was trimmed by 6 bases and V by 5 bases; bases with no gene match: 13. CDR3 in amino acids: CASSLSLGLVGNEQFF. CDR3 in DNA: TGTGCCAGCAGCCTCAGCCTCGGACTAGTCGGCAATGAGCAGTTCTTC.

A few counts support this clonotype. The chain joins TRBV11-1 to TRBJ2-7, with 7 nucleotides matching TRBD1. The CDR3 consists of 18 residues. V was pared by 2 bases and J by 2 bases, with 15 bases of the junction left unmatched. In germline, CDR1 is SGHAT, CDR2 FQDESV (reference sequence). Written as DNA, the CDR3 is TGTGCCAGCAGCTTAACCCACTCGACGCGTCAGGGGGCCTACGAGCAGTACTTC. Protein sequence: CASSLTHSTRQGAYEQYF.

This clonotype occurred a few times. The chain recombines TRBV18 with TRBJ2-1; unclear D gene. This CDR3 contains 13 residues. Germline-derived CDR1 and CDR2 are KGHSH and LQKENI. V was clipped by 1 base and J by 9 bases, with 10 bases between them. CDR3 residues: CASSPLSKAEQFF. DNA for the CDR3: TGTGCCAGCTCACCACTCTCAAAGGCTGAGCAGTTCTTC.

This clonotype was counted ten times or more. The rearrangement joins TRBV5-1 to TRBJ2-7; 12 positions match TRBD1. Germline V lookup: CDR1 SGHRS, CDR2 YFSETQ. V was clipped by 3 bases and J by 2 bases; unmatched bases: 3. CDR3 size: 15 residues. The CDR3 sequence is CASSSGQGATYEQYF. The CDR3 region has the DNA TGCGCCAGCAGCTCGGGACAGGGGGCCACCTACGAGCAGTACTTC.

This clonotype was found a few times. J is TRBJ2-1 and V is TRBV29-1; D is possibly TRBD2 (5 bases). There are 13 residues in the CDR3. Per the germline V gene, CDR1 is SQVTM and CDR2 is ANQGSEA. V gave up 7 bases and J gave up 1 base, with 11 bases separating them. CDR3 sequence reads: CSAFDYSYNEQFF. In nucleotides, the CDR3 is TGCAGCGCCTTTGACTATTCCTACAATGAGCAGTTCTTC.

The J gene is TRBJ1-1, the V gene TRBV3-1, with D possibly matching TRBD1 (6 bases). Germline V gene lookup returns CDR1 LGHDT and CDR2 YNNKEL (reference sequence). The CDR3 has 12 amino acids. Trimming cost V 3 bases and J 8 bases, with 10 bases left between them. This chain's CDR3 is CASSHGQLEAFF. CDR3 sequence (DNA): TGTGCCAGCAGCCACGGACAGCTCGAAGCTTTCTTT.

The chain has TRBV12-3 or TRBV12-4 and TRBJ2-1; 10 nucleotides align to TRBD2. This CDR3 spans 16 amino acids. The trim removed 6 bases at V and 7 bases at J, leaving 12 bases unmatched. CDR3 nucleotides: TGTGCCAGCAGACGGCTAGCGGGAGATCCTGGGAATGAGCAGTTCTTC. Residues: CASRRLAGDPGNEQFF.

This clonotype was recorded a few times. This sequence joins TRBV2 and TRBJ2-5; TRBD2 aligns across 12 bases. The junction had 16 bases not matched to a gene; V was cut back by 7 bases and J by 7 bases. The CDR3 has 17 residues. Germline V CDR1 and CDR2: SNHLY, FYNNEI. CDR3 amino acids: CASKGLAGPPKEVTQYF. Written as DNA, the CDR3 is TGTGCCAGCAAGGGACTAGCGGGCCCCCCCAAGGAGGTGACCCAGTACTTC.

This clonotype was counted a few times. The chain is built from TRBV27 and TRBJ1-3; 8 bases agree with TRBD1. With 6 bases clipped from V and 4 bases from J, the junction kept 8 bases outside the gene matches. Germline V gene data show CDR1 as MNHEY and CDR2 as SMNVEV (reference sequence). CDR3 length: 15 residues. As DNA, the CDR3 is TGTGCCAGCAGCGGGCAGGGGGCCGTCGGAAACACCATATATTTT. Translating gives CASSGQGAVGNTIYF.

This clonotype was seen once. No conserved phenylalanine or tryptophan is present at the end of the CDR3, so a read error is the likely explanation. The chain has TRBV9 and TRBJ1-3; unclear D gene. Trimming stripped 3 bases from V and 2 bases from J, with 3 bases between. The CDR3 is made up of 12 amino acids. Per the germline V gene, CDR1 is SGDLS and CDR2 is YYNGEE. The CDR3 nucleotides are TGTGCCAGCAGCGGGACTGGAAACACCATATATTAT. Translation gives CASSGTGNTIYY.

Many counts were recorded for this clonotype. This sequence joins TRBV14 and TRBJ2-5; D uncertain. Trimming took 5 bases from V and 7 from J, leaving 8 bases between them. In germline, CDR1 is SGHDN, CDR2 FVKESK. CDR3 length: 11 residues. In DNA, the CDR3 is TGTGCCAGCAGCGATACCGGGACCCAGTACTTC. Translated, it gives CASSDTGTQYF.

V gene TRBV5-1 combines with J gene TRBJ2-5; a possible D gene is TRBD1 (6 bases). There are 16 residues in the CDR3. Trimming shortened V by 6 bases and J by 5 bases, and 23 bases separated the two germline ends. Germline values: CDR1 SGHRS, CDR2 YFSETQ. The CDR3 DNA sequence: TGCGCCAGCACCTGGGGGCGGACTTTGGGATTGGAGACCCAGTACTTC. Its protein product is CASTWGRTLGLETQYF.

This clonotype appeared many times. This chain joins TRBV7-6 and TRBJ1-2; 8 nucleotides line up with TRBD1. The CDR3 has 15 residues. V lost 2 bases, J lost 2 bases, and 4 bases stayed unmatched. Germline assignment: CDR1 SGHVS and CDR2 FNYEAQ. CDR3 DNA sequence: TGTGCCAGCAGCTTAACAGGGGGGGACAACTATGGCTACACCTTC. It yields the protein CASSLTGGDNYGYTF.

This clonotype was counted between two and nine times. V gene TRBV18 combines with J gene TRBJ1-1; TRBD1 aligns across 11 bases. The CDR3 contains 17 residues. Germline V gene data show CDR1 as KGHSH and CDR2 as LQKENI. V shed 3 bases and J 5 bases; nucleotides not matched to a gene: 11. This CDR3 is CASSPQGQGDMRTEAFF. The CDR3 coding sequence is TGTGCCAGCTCACCCCAGGGACAGGGGGATATGAGGACTGAAGCTTTCTTT.

The chain has TRBV6-5 and TRBJ2-1; D possibly corresponds to TRBD2 (6 bases). The V end lost 0 bases, the J end lost 7 bases, and 13 bases lay between the germline ends. Looked up from germline, CDR1 is MNHEY and CDR2 is SVGAGI. The CDR3 consists of 15 residues. The CDR3 coding sequence is TGTGCCAGCAGTTACTCCCGGACTACGGAGAATGAGCAGTTCTTC. Amino acids: CASSYSRTTENEQFF.